This TCR beta chain appears in the sequencing data of a study of blood T cell repertoires in COVID-19. Study-wide context: Donors in the United States, Italy and Spain gave samples during acute or convalescent COVID-19. T cells, B-cell-depleted T cells, or PBMCs provided the cDNA or gDNA that served as material.

Patients from Seattle were sampled longitudinally, starting during active infection. Original analysis: Reference gene primer amplification yielded estimated nucleated cell counts. Only in-frame clones appear in the TCRdb table, and some are missing; sequencing was by immunoSEQ multiplex PCR. V and J calls and clone size are copied from that table; D and trimming were computed from the DNA. The table lists tens of thousands of clones, around 81% of them singletons. Germline V gives CDR1 MGHRA, CDR2 YSYEKL. Trimming took off 0 bases at V and 1 base at J, with 10 bases between the two ends. CDR3 length equals 16 residues.

The origin of this receptor is a woman of 80 years or more with COVID-19, enrolled during active disease. The chain combines TRBV4-1 with TRBJ2-1; possibly TRBD2 for D (5 bases). The sample was peripheral blood. The CDR3 loop reads CASSQDVPGSYNEQFF. The CDR3 DNA follows: TGCGCCAGCAGCCAAGACGTCCCGGGGTCCTACAATGAGCAGTTCTTC.